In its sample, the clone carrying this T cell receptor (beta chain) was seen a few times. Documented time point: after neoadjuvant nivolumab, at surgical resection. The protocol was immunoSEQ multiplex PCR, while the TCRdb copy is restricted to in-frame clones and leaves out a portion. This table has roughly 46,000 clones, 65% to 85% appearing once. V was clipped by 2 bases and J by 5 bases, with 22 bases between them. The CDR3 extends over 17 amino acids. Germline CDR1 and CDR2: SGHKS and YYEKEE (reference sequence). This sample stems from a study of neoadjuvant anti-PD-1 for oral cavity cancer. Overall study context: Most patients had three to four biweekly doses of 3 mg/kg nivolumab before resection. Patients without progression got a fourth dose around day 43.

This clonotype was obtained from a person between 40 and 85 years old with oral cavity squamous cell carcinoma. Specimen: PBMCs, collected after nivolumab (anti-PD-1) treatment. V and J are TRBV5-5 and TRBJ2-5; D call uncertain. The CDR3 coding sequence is TGTGCCAGCAGCTTATACGAATCCACAGCCCTTGGGGAGACCCAGTACTTC. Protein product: CASSLYESTALGETQYF.